A single sample gave rise to the 25 T cell receptor beta chains below, sequenced in a study of OX40 agonist ivuxolimab in advanced cancers. Some clones are missing from TCRdb's copy, which holds only in-frame ones; the method was immunoSEQ multiplex PCR. The sample records around 46,000 clones, 70% to 90% being singletons. The specimen was CD4+ or CD8+ T cells sorted from blood, collected in a trial of the OX40 agonist ivuxolimab. The receptors were gathered from an adult with an advanced solid tumor such as melanoma, head and neck, liver or kidney cancer.

The genes are TRBV5-4 and TRBJ1-4, with D perhaps matching TRBD1 (5 bases). In germline, CDR1 is SGHNT, CDR2 YYREEE (reference sequence). The V end was cut by 4 bases, the J end by 8 bases, with 18 bases between. This CDR3 contains 15 residues. For the CDR3, the DNA is TGTGCCAGCAGCCGCGGGGGGGACGTTAGAGAAAAACTGTTTTTT. Translation: CASSRGGDVREKLFF.

This chain joins TRBV27 and TRBJ2-1; TRBD2 matches 14 bases. This CDR3 contains 16 residues. V gave up 1 base and J gave up 10 bases; unmatched junction bases: 6. Germline CDR1 MNHEY, CDR2 SMNVEV (reference sequence). For the CDR3, the DNA is TGTGCCAGCAGTTTATTGGGACTAGCGGGAGAGGACGAGCAGTTCTTC. Its protein product is CASSLLGLAGEDEQFF.

The rearrangement joins TRBV9 to TRBJ2-2; the D gene is possibly TRBD1 (5 bases). The germline CDR1 and CDR2 sequences are SGDLS and YYNGEE. Trimming took 1 base from V and 1 from J, leaving 8 bases between them. This CDR3 is built from 15 residues. In DNA form, the CDR3 reads TGTGCCAGCAGCGTATCCAGGGAGAACACCGGGGAGCTGTTTTTT. It specifies CASSVSRENTGELFF.

This chain joins TRBV5-1 and TRBJ2-2; D tentatively fits TRBD1 or TRBD2 (6 bases each). The V end was cut by 3 bases, the J end by 1 base, with 16 bases between. The CDR3 is made up of 17 amino acids. Germline values: CDR1 SGHRS, CDR2 YFSETQ. Here the CDR3 reads CASSWGADSRNTGELFF. The CDR3 DNA reads TGCGCCAGCAGCTGGGGGGCGGACAGTCGGAACACCGGGGAGCTGTTTTTT.

This clone has more than one count but fewer than ten. The chain is built from TRBV11-2 and TRBJ2-5; D call uncertain. This CDR3 region has 15 residues. The germline CDR1 and CDR2 sequences are SGHAT and FQNNGV. Trimming left V 4 bases short and J 1 base short, with 13 bases between. CDR3: CASSYIHSGQETQYF. The CDR3 DNA sequence: TGTGCCAGCAGCTATATCCACAGTGGCCAAGAGACCCAGTACTTC.

The chain combines TRBV13 with TRBJ2-6; 9 bases map to TRBD1. CDR1 and CDR2 (germline): PRHDT, FYEKMQ (reference sequence). With 4 bases clipped from V and 0 bases from J, the junction kept 4 bases outside the gene matches. The CDR3 has 17 amino acids. The CDR3 DNA reads TGTGCCAGCAGCTCGGGACAGGGACTCTCTGGGGCCAACGTCCTGACTTTC. It codes for CASSSGQGLSGANVLTF.

This chain uses TRBV29-1 with TRBJ2-1, with 8 bases aligning to TRBD2. Looked up from germline, CDR1 is SQVTM and CDR2 is ANQGSEA. This CDR3 has 14 amino acids. Trimming cost V 7 bases and J 3 bases; bases outside gene matches: 8. The CDR3 sequence: CSARGGRDYNEQFF. CDR3 bases: TGCAGCGCTCGGGGGGGTAGAGACTACAATGAGCAGTTCTTC.

V usage is TRBV30 and J usage is TRBJ2-7, with TRBD2 as a possible D gene (8 bases). This CDR3 has 14 residues. Germline V lookup: CDR1 GTSNPN, CDR2 SVGIG (reference sequence). Trimming removed 4 bases at V and 5 bases at J, with 18 bases between. CDR3 residues: CAWTRSGGGHEQYF. CDR3 DNA sequence: TGTGCCTGGACTAGATCGGGAGGGGGCCACGAGCAGTACTTC.

The genes are TRBV4-3 and TRBJ1-2; D perhaps matches TRBD1 (5 bases). V was clipped by 0 bases and J by 4 bases, with 12 bases between them. The CDR3 is 15 residues long. Germline values: CDR1 LGHNA, CDR2 YSLEER. In nucleotides, the CDR3 is TGCGCCAGCAGCCAAGATTGGGGGGGGTTCTATGGCTACACCTTC. Its protein is CASSQDWGGFYGYTF.

The CDR3 loop is CASSYMGYEQYF. CDR3 in DNA: TGTGCCAGCAGTTACATGGGATACGAGCAGTACTTC. The chain employs TRBV6-5 and TRBJ2-7; D unresolved. This CDR3 is built from 12 residues. The germline CDR1 and CDR2 sequences are MNHEY and SVGAGI. The V gene lost 2 bases and the J gene lost 4 bases, with 6 bases spanning the gap.

This chain joins TRBV28 and TRBJ1-1; the D is unclear. Germline V CDR1 and CDR2: MDHEN, SYDVKM. Trimming left V 5 bases short and J 0 bases short, with 4 bases between. The CDR3 extends over 12 amino acids. The CDR3 here is CASSIMNTEAFF. In DNA, the CDR3 is TGTGCCAGCAGTATCATGAACACTGAAGCTTTCTTT.

This clone appeared once. DNA for the CDR3: TGTGCCAGCAGCCAAGACCTAGCGGGAGGGCCGACAGAGACCCAGTACTTC. Translated: CASSQDLAGGPTETQYF. The J gene is TRBJ2-5, the V gene TRBV4-2; TRBD2 aligns across 12 bases. V shed 0 bases and J 4 bases; nucleotides not matched to a gene: 6. The CDR3 totals 17 residues. Germline CDR1 reads LGHNA; CDR2 reads YNFKEQ.

Notes on this clone: The sample holds other DNA sequences that translate to the same CDR3. The chain is built from TRBV9 and TRBJ2-1; TRBD2 agrees at 9 bases. This CDR3 has 14 amino acids. CDR1 and CDR2 (germline): SGDLS, YYNGEE. V lost 3 bases to trimming and J lost 7 bases; unmatched junction nucleotides: 5. The CDR3 sequence: CASSGGGGANEQFF. In DNA, the CDR3 is TGTGCCAGCAGCGGGGGCGGGGGGGCAAATGAGCAGTTCTTC.

This clone was observed a few times. V gene TRBV2 combines with J gene TRBJ1-6; D remains unclear. The ends were cut back, 2 bases at V and 4 bases at J, with 12 bases in the middle. Germline values: CDR1 SNHLY, CDR2 FYNNEI. The CDR3 is 16 amino acids. The CDR3 bases are TGTGCCAGCAGTGAATGGTGGGCAGAGTATAATTCACCCCTCCACTTT. Translated, it gives CASSEWWAEYNSPLHF.

The V gene is TRBV30, the J gene TRBJ1-1, with 9 bases aligning to TRBD1. Germline values: CDR1 GTSNPN, CDR2 SVGIG (reference sequence). The CDR3 has 17 residues. The J segment lost 4 bases and the V segment lost 0 bases, leaving 12 bases of the junction unmatched. As DNA, the CDR3 is TGTGCCTGGAGTGTACCGTGGACAGGGGCGGGTTTCACTGAAGCTTTCTTT. Translating gives CAWSVPWTGAGFTEAFF.

The chain joins TRBV15 to TRBJ2-7; TRBD1 aligns across 7 bases. The trim removed 0 bases at V and 3 bases at J, leaving 5 bases unmatched. Germline loops: CDR1 LNHNV, CDR2 YYDKDF (reference sequence). The CDR3 spans 15 residues. For the CDR3, the DNA is TGTGCCACCAGCAGAGAATCGGGACAGAGCTACGAGCAGTACTTC. This gives the protein CATSRESGQSYEQYF.

The sample holds a few counts of this clone. The rearrangement links TRBV4-1 to TRBJ1-2, with 9 nucleotides matching TRBD1. CDR1 MGHRA and CDR2 YSYEKL come from the germline V gene. The CDR3 runs to 15 residues. Trimming at V came to 0 bases and at J to 2 bases, leaving 1 base not matched to a gene. This CDR3 reads CASSQDGTGNYGYTF. In DNA form, the CDR3 reads TGCGCCAGCAGCCAAGACGGGACAGGGAACTATGGCTACACCTTC.

V and J are TRBV28 and TRBJ2-7; D perhaps matches TRBD2 (6 bases). CDR1 is MDHEN and CDR2 is SYDVKM in the germline V gene. Trimming stripped 5 bases from V and 2 bases from J, with 10 bases between. The CDR3 loop spans 13 amino acids. The CDR3 DNA sequence: TGTGCCAGCAGTGTCCGGGGGACCTACGAGCAGTACTTC. This sequence encodes CASSVRGTYEQYF.

The gene calls are TRBV28 and TRBJ2-7, with 7 bases aligning to TRBD2. V was clipped by 3 bases and J by 2 bases; unmatched bases: 10. CDR3 length equals 16 residues. CDR1 and CDR2 (germline): MDHEN, SYDVKM. This CDR3 is CASSFPSSGRTYEQYF. Written as DNA, the CDR3 is TGTGCCAGCAGTTTCCCATCTAGCGGACGCACCTACGAGCAGTACTTC.

Only one count was recorded for this clone. The J gene is TRBJ2-1, the V gene TRBV27, with 7 bases aligning to TRBD2. Germline CDR1 MNHEY, CDR2 SMNVEV (reference sequence). V shed 0 bases, J shed 9 bases, and the junction held 2 bases outside the gene matches. The CDR3 contains 13 residues. CDR3 sequence (DNA): TGTGCCAGCAGTTTATCGCGCGGGGGTGAGCAGTTCTTC. It yields the protein CASSLSRGGEQFF.

The CDR3 DNA follows: TGTGCCAGCAGCGTAGGGAGGGTCTACCAAGAGACCCAGTACTTC. This translates into CASSVGRVYQETQYF. The rearrangement uses TRBV9 and TRBJ2-5; tentative D call: TRBD2 (6 bases). The CDR3 sequence is 15 residues long. V lost 0 bases and J 0 bases, leaving 9 bases between the germline ends. Germline CDR1 SGDLS, CDR2 YYNGEE.

The chain recombines TRBV4-1 with TRBJ2-1; no definite D call. CDR1 is MGHRA, CDR2 YSYEKL, per germline. With 3 bases removed from V and 1 base from J, the gap between germline ends came to 10 bases. CDR3 length: 15 residues. Written as DNA, the CDR3 is TGCGCCAGCAGCCACGTAGCTGGTTCCTACAATGAGCAGTTCTTC. It specifies CASSHVAGSYNEQFF.

J is TRBJ2-3 and V is TRBV11-2; 11 bases line up with TRBD2. Trimming at V came to 1 base and at J to 5 bases, leaving 14 bases not matched to a gene. This CDR3 is 19 amino acids long. CDR1 is SGHAT and CDR2 is FQNNGV in the germline V gene. CDR3 amino acids: CASSLVGGGSGRAGDTQYF. The CDR3 DNA sequence: TGTGCCAGCAGCTTAGTAGGCGGTGGTAGCGGGAGGGCCGGAGATACGCAGTATTTT.

This sequence joins TRBV7-3 and TRBJ1-3, with 9 positions matching TRBD1. The V segment lost 4 bases and the J segment 1 base; nucleotides outside the gene matches: 23. Germline-derived CDR1 and CDR2 are SGHTA and FQGTGA. CDR3 size: 22 residues. The CDR3 DNA sequence: TGTGCCAGCAGCTCGAGAAGGGTAACGCGGGACAGGGACTTCACTTCTGGAAACACCATATATTTT. This codes for CASSSRRVTRDRDFTSGNTIYF.

The rearrangement uses TRBV28 and TRBJ2-5, with 16 bases identical to TRBD2. The germline gives CDR1 MDHEN, CDR2 SYDVKM. Germline trimming cut 4 bases from V and 4 bases from J; bases unmatched to any gene: 6. CDR3 length equals 17 residues. In nucleotides, the CDR3 is TGTGCCAGCAGTTCCCCGGGACTAGCGGGAGGGCTAGAGACCCAGTACTTC. It is translated as CASSSPGLAGGLETQYF.